The table lists the clone carrying this TCR beta chain with a few counts. The CDR3 has 13 amino acids. V gave up 5 bases and J gave up 5 bases; unmatched junction bases: 5. This entry is derived from a study of T-cell reconstitution after alpha-beta-depleted transplantation in children. TCRbeta library construction was performed incorporating unique molecular identifiers. TCRdb reprocessed the PCR reads via MiXCR and lists one record per CDR3 protein. This table has nearly 550,000 distinct CDR3 sequences, 18% appearing once. The sequence was obtained from a human donor who donated a stem cell graft to a child with acute lymphoblastic leukemia. This rearrangement joins TRBV12-3 or TRBV12-4 to TRBJ2-7, with TRBD2 matching 8 bases. The source was PBMCs from the stem cell graft donor, collected from the stem cell graft. CDR3 bases: TGTGCCAGCAGTCGACTAGCGAACGACGAGCAGTACTTC. It translates to CASSRLANDEQYF.